One TCR beta chain is described in this entry. Original data processing: The authors estimated nucleated cell counts from reference gene primer amplification. Libraries were prepared by immunoSEQ multiplex PCR; TCRdb keeps only in-frame clonotypes and omits some of them. Clone size and V and J calls were adopted from that table, with D and trimming inferred from the DNA. The table includes 150,000 to 200,000 clones, more than 75% detected once. This CDR3 is 13 amino acids long. Trimming cost V 4 bases and J 7 bases, with 14 bases left between them. Germline V lookup: CDR1 SGDLS, CDR2 YYNGEE. The data stem from a study of blood T cell repertoires in COVID-19. The wider study: From the United States, Italy and Spain came samples of acute and convalescent COVID-19. T cells, B-cell-depleted T cells, or PBMCs provided the cDNA or gDNA that served as material.

Sequencing was carried out using peripheral blood. This clonotype was sampled from a man in his 70s with acute or convalescent COVID-19. The V gene is TRBV9, the J gene TRBJ1-1; D gene uncertain. The CDR3 reads CASSPEGLFEAFF. As DNA, the CDR3 is TGTGCCAGCAGCCCGGAGGGTTTATTTGAAGCTTTCTTT.